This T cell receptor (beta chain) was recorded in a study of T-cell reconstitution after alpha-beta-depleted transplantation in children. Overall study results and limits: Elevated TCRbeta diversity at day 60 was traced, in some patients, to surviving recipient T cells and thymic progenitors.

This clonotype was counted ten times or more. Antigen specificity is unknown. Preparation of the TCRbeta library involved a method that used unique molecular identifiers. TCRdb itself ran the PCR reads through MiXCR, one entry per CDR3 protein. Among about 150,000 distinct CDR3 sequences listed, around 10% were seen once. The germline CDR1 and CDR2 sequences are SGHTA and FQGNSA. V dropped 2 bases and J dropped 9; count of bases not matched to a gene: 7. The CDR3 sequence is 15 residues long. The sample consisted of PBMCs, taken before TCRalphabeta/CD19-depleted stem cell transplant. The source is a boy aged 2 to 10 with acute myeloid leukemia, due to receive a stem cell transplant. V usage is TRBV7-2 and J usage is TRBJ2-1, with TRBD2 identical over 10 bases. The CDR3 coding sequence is TGTGCCAGCAGCTTACAACTAGCGGGGTTGAGTGAGCAGTTCTTC. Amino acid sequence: CASSLQLAGLSEQFF.